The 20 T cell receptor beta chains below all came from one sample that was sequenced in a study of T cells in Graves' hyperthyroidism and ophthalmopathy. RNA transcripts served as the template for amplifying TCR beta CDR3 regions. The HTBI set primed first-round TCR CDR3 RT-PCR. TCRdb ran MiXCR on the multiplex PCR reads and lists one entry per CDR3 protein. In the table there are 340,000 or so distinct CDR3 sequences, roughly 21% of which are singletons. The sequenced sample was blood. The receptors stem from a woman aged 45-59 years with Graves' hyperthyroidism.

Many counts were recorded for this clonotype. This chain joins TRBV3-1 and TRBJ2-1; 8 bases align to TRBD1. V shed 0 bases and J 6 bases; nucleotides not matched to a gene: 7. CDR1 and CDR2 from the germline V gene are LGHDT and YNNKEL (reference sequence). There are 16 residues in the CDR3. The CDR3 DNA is TGTGCCAGCAGCCAAGATAGGGGACAGGCGACCAATGAGCAGTTCTTC. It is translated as CASSQDRGQATNEQFF.

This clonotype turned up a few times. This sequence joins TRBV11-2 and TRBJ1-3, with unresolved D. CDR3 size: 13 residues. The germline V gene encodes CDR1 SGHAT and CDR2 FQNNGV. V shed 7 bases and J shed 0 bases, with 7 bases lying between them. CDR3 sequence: CASMSLSGNTIYF. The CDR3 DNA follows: TGTGCCAGCATGAGTCTCTCTGGAAACACCATATATTTT.

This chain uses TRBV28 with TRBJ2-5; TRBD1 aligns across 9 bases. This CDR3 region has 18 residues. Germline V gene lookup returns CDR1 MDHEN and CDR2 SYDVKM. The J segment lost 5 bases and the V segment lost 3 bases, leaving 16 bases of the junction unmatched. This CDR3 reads CASSFTSRDREGKETQYF. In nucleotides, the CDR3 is TGTGCCAGCAGTTTTACGAGCCGGGACAGGGAGGGGAAGGAGACCCAGTACTTC.

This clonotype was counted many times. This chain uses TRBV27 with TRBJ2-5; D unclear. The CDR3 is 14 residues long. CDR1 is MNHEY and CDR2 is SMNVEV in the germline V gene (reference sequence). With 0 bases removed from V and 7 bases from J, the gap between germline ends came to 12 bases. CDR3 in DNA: TGTGCCAGCAGTTTATCGAGAGGCGGCGGGACCCAGTACTTC. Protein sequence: CASSLSRGGGTQYF.

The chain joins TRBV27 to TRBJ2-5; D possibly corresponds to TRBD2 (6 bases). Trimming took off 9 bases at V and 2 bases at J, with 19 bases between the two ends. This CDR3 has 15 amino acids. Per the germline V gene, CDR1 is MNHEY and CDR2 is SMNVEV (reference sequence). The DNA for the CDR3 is TGTGCCAGTTCCTCTTCGTACGGGGGACAAGAGACCCAGTACTTC. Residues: CASSSSYGGQETQYF.

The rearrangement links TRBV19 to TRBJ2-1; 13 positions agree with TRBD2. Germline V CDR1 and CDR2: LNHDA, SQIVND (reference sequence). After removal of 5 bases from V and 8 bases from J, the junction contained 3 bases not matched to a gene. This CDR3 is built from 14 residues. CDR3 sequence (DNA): TGTGCCAGTAGTGGGACTAGCGGGATGTATGAGCAGTTCTTC. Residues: CASSGTSGMYEQFF.

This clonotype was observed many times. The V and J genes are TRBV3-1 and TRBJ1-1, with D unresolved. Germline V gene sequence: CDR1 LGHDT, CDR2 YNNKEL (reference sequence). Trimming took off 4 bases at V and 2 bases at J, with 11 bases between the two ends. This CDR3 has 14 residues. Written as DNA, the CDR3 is TGTGCCAGCAGCCCTCTGGTGAGAAACACTGAAGCTTTCTTT. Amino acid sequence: CASSPLVRNTEAFF.

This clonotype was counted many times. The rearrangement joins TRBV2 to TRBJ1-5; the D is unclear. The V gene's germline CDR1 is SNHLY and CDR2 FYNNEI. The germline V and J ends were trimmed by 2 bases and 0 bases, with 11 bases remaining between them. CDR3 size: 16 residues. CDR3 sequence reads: CASSEQSWYSNQPQHF. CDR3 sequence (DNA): TGTGCCAGCAGTGAACAGAGCTGGTATAGCAATCAGCCCCAGCATTTT.

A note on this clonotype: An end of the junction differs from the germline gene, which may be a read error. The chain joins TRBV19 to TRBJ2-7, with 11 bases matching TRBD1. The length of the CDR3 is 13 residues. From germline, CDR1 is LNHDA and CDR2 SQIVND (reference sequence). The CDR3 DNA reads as TGTGCCAATAGTATGGGACAGGGGGGCGAGCAGTACTTC. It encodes CANSMGQGGEQYF.

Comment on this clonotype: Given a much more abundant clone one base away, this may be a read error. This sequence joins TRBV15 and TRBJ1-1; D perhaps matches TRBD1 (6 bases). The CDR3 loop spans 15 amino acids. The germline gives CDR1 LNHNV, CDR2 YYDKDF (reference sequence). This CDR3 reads CATRRNRVMNTEALF. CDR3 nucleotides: TGTGCCACCAGAAGGAACAGGGTTATGAACACTGAAGCTCTCTTT.

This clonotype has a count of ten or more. The CDR3 is CAWSRLMNTEAFF. In DNA, the CDR3 is TGTGCCTGGAGTAGACTCATGAACACTGAAGCTTTCTTT. The genes are TRBV30 and TRBJ1-1, with D unclear. V lost 2 bases to trimming and J lost 0 bases, with 7 bases between them. Per the germline V gene, CDR1 is GTSNPN and CDR2 is SVGIG (reference sequence). This CDR3 has 13 amino acids.

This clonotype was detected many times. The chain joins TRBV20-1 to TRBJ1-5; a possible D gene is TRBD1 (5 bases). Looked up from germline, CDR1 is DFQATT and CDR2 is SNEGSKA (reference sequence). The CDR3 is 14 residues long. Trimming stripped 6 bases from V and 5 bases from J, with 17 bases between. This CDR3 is CSAPAGVGDQPQHF. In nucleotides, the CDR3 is TGCAGTGCGCCCGCGGGGGTAGGGGATCAGCCCCAGCATTTT.

CDR3: CASSRIAGPYNEQFF. CDR3 DNA: TGTGCCAGCAGCCGTATAGCGGGACCATACAATGAGCAGTTCTTC. The V gene is TRBV7-2, the J gene TRBJ2-1; 8 nucleotides align to TRBD2. CDR1 and CDR2 (germline): SGHTA, FQGNSA. The CDR3 is 15 residues long. V shed 5 bases, J shed 4 bases, and the junction held 7 bases outside the gene matches.

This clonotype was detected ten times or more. The CDR3 sequence: CATSDHVSTSGKVLEQFF. Written as DNA, the CDR3 is TGTGCCACCAGTGACCACGTTTCCACTAGCGGGAAGGTTCTTGAGCAGTTCTTC. The chain uses TRBV24-1 and TRBJ2-1, with 10 positions matching TRBD2. The ends lost 4 bases at V and 9 bases at J; junction bases unmatched: 17. This CDR3 contains 18 residues. Germline CDR1 is KGHDR and CDR2 is SFDVKD.

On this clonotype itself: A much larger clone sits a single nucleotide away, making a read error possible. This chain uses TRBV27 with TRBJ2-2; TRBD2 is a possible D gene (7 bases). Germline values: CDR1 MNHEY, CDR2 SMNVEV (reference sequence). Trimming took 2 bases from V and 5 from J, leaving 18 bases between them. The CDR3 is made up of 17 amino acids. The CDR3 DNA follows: TGTGCCAGCAGTTTAAGGCAAATCGGGGGGCTTACCGGGGAGCTGTTTTTT. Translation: CASSLRQIGGLTGELFF.

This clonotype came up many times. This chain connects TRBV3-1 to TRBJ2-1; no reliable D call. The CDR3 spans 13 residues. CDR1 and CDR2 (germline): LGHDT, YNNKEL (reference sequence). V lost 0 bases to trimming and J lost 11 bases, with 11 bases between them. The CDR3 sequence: CASSQDLVAKQFF. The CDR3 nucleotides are TGTGCCAGCAGCCAAGATCTTGTGGCCAAGCAGTTCTTC.

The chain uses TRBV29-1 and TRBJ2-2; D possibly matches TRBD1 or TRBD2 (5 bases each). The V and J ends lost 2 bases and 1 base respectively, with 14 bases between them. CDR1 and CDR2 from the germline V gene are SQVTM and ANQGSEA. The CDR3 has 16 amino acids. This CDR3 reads CSVEMLSGGNTGELFF. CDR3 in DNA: TGCAGCGTTGAAATGCTAAGTGGGGGGAACACCGGGGAGCTGTTTTTT.

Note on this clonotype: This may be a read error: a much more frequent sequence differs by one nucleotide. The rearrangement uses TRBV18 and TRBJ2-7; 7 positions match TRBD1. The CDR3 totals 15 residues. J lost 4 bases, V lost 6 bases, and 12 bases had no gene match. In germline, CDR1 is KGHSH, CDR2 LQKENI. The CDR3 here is CASSPGQRPSYEQYF. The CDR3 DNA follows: TGTGCCAGCTCCCCGGGACAGCGGCCTTCGTACGAGCAGTACTTC.

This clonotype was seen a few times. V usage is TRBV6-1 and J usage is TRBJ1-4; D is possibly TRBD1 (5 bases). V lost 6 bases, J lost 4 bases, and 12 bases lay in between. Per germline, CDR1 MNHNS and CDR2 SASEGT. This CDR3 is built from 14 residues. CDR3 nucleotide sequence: TGTGCCAGCAGCCGGGACGGATTTAATGAAAAACTGTTTTTT. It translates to CASSRDGFNEKLFF.

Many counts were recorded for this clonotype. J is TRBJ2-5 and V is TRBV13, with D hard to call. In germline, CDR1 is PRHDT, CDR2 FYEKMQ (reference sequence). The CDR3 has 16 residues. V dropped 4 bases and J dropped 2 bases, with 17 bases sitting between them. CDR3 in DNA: TGTGCCAGCAGCTCCTCCCAGACGGCGATACAAGAGACCCAGTACTTC. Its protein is CASSSSQTAIQETQYF.